This T cell receptor beta chain was captured by sequencing in a study of blood T cells in healthy people across ages. The study's findings and limits: CMV infection status of these donors was not known.

Through a sample-barcoded 5' primer and a J-beta primer mix, a second PCR was run for about 6 to 11 cycles. TCRdb analysed the 5' RACE reads with MiXCR anew, one entry per CDR3 protein. The data contain about 1 million distinct CDR3 sequences, 40% to 55% of them seen just once; the ten biggest clones take up under 20%. About this clonotype: Its target is unknown.

The ends were cut back, 1 base at V and 5 bases at J, with 12 bases in the middle. Germline-derived CDR1 and CDR2 are SGHRS and YFSETQ. CDR3 length: 14 amino acids. The sequence derives from a woman aged 55-69 years in good health. The chain recombines TRBV5-1 with TRBJ1-1; D gene ambiguous. The sample was blood. The CDR3 sequence: CASSLIKAGTEAFF. The DNA for the CDR3 is TGCGCCAGCAGCTTGATCAAGGCGGGGACTGAAGCTTTCTTT.